The present entry profiles one TCR beta chain with its context. Its antigen is unidentified. The data were obtained in a study of CD8 T cells in Susac syndrome. A quantity of about 0.45 to 1 ug RNA underwent reverse transcription using random hexamers. Amplification of TCR beta CDR3 across 54 Vbeta and 13 Jbeta was performed with immunoSEQ multiplex PCR. TCRdb processed the immunoSEQ multiplex PCR reads anew with MiXCR; each CDR3 protein has one entry. This sample has approximately 110,000 distinct CDR3 sequences, with around 94% found just once. Sequencing targeted TCR beta in T cells from blood (CD8+ and CD4+). Controls comprised healthy donors matched for age and sex. Study-wide points: The study recognized that the number of individuals in its TCR sequencing and HLA analysis was relatively small.

CDR1 is SGHTA and CDR2 is FQGNSA in the germline V gene. V lost 4 bases to trimming and J lost 5 bases; unmatched junction nucleotides: 13. The CDR3 loop spans 16 amino acids. The sequenced sample was CD4+ T cells from PBMCs. The TCR was taken from a human donor in good health. This rearrangement joins TRBV7-2 to TRBJ2-5, with 7 bases identical to TRBD2. CDR3 residues: CASSSTGGAGWETQYF. CDR3 coding DNA: TGTGCCAGCAGCTCGACTGGGGGAGCGGGGTGGGAGACCCAGTACTTC.